This TCR beta chain was captured in a study of blood T cell repertoires in COVID-19. Repertoires were generated with immunoSEQ multiplex PCR, while TCRdb's copy carries only in-frame clones and drops some. Here the sample spans 200,000 or so clones, 80% to 90% being singletons. This clone was recorded once. The sequenced material came from PBMCs or T cells enriched from blood (not recorded which). This receptor was taken from a woman in her late teens or twenties in a cohort exposed to, infected with or recovered from COVID-19 (not recorded which).

The CDR3 coding sequence is TGTGCCAGCAGCTTAGTGCGTGGGAGTTCCTACAATGAGCAGTTCTTC. Translation: CASSLVRGSSYNEQFF. The J gene is TRBJ2-1, the V gene TRBV11-3; D is perhaps TRBD2 (5 bases). CDR3 length equals 16 residues. The germline V gene has CDR1 SGHNT and CDR2 YENEEA. Trimming took off 1 base at V and 1 base at J, with 11 bases between the two ends.